This T cell receptor (beta chain) was documented in a study of blood T cells in healthy people across ages (dated by TCRdb to between 2014 and 2016). With respect to the entire study: In model experiments, roughly one uniquely barcoded TCR beta cDNA molecule per two T cells was captured by template switching. Using deep sequencing normalized with unique cDNA molecular identifiers, the study measured how TCR beta repertoire diversity changes with age. The study analyzed two additional independent replicas of 1 million unique cDNA reads from the same blood draw for two donors, one aged 18 to 29 and one aged 80 or older. The donors were split into four age groups: young (average around 16 years), middle-aged (around 37), aged (over 55) and long-lived (approximately 80).

The donors were roughly 39 Caucasian individuals from Russia, aged 6 to 90 years, who were systemically healthy. Each donor gave ten milliliters of peripheral blood, collected into EDTA-treated Vacutainer tubes. Ficoll-Paque density-gradient centrifugation was used to isolate PBMCs, with at least 7 million per sample. Trizol reagent was used to extract total RNA from PBMCs, with at least 6 micrograms per sample. Naive CD45RAhigh/CD27high T cell percentages were measured by flow cytometry on a PBMC aliquot from every donor. As for this clonotype: Its antigen is unknown. No base quality values were provided; no much bigger clone lies one nucleotide off.

Libraries were made using 5' RACE. TCRdb records Illumina HiSeq 2500 as the sequencer. The second PCR ran for about 7 to 11 cycles and used a J-beta primer mix along with a sample-barcoded 5' primer. A unique molecular identifier was introduced onto each TCR beta cDNA molecule by a template-switch 5' adaptor carrying 12 random nucleotides. Each sample yielded at least 3 million CDR3-containing paired-end reads. First-strand cDNA was synthesized from all RNA with the Mint cDNA synthesis kit, primed by a TRBC-specific oligonucleotide. Following uracil-DNA glycosylase treatment, all cDNA underwent a first 18-cycle PCR with the universal primers M1SS and BC2_uni_R. The authors' pipeline ran thus. For normalization, 1 million high-quality reads were randomly selected from each sample, with every read carrying a distinct molecular identifier. Instead of being binned into consensus sequences, reads that shared molecular identifiers were thrown out. MiTCR, set to a Q25 quality threshold and the strictest error-elimination algorithm, was used for CDR3 identification, clonotype clustering and error correction. A nonparametric unseen species model using Euler transformation provided a lower-bound estimate of total TCR beta diversity. In-frame beta chains were kept once TCRdb had trimmed the public reads at Q25 with fastp and called clones with MiXCR. Entries that share a CDR3 protein sequence are merged under the most common genes and DNA. These V and J calls derive from TCRdb rather than the authors' analysis. The sample table holds about 560,000 distinct CDR3 sequences, of which roughly a quarter were seen once. The top ten clones comprise under 4.5% of the sample.

CDR1 and CDR2 are drawn from the germline V gene (reference sequence): SEHNR, FQNEAQ. The CDR3 numbers 10 residues from cysteine through phenylalanine. Only the CDR3 DNA is retained, 30 bases long and in frame from the first base. Trimming costs V 6 bases and J 7 bases, and their ends lie 6 bases apart. General study outcomes and caveats: As age increased, observed TCR beta diversity per million T cells dropped in a roughly linear way, and a significant reduction was already evident by age 40. Bulk unsorted PBMC profiling prevented conclusive comparison of naive and antigen-experienced compartments. Observed TCR beta diversity correlated strongly with the percentage of naive T cells measured by flow cytometry. The CMV infection status of donors was not known, potentially confounding age-related changes in expanded clonotypes. Compared with the aged group, more naive CD4+ T cells, fewer expanded clones and increased TCR diversity were shown by the long-lived group, suggesting age selection. Estimates of total diversity based on one million sequenced T cells were regarded as lower bounds and as underestimates.

The sample was also reused in another study, on T cells of mothers and their children. From that second study: Nine systemically healthy Caucasian individuals, comprising three mothers and their six children, were included as donors. cDNA synthesis consumed the entire amount of extracted RNA, loaded at approximately 1.6 ug RNA in each 15 ul reaction. In the second PCR, the M1S primer introduced both the sample barcodes and 2-4 random nucleotides. Over 8 million TCR beta CDR3 reads were obtained for each mother, and 2.5 million to 3 million reads were obtained for each child. In both related and unrelated pairs, thymic selection shapes the output of TCR recombination in a similar way, with inherited differences having only a minor effect. Normalized repertoire overlap was always found to be slightly, but never significantly, higher in related mother-child pairs than in unrelated mother-child pairs. No persistent microchimeric T cell clones were found, with a detection sensitivity of 85 to 100 clones per million clonotypes. To look for features that set related mother-child pairs apart from unrelated individuals, the researchers ran deep NGS to compare the TCR beta repertoires of mothers and children. On average, the children were approximately 11 +/- 4 years old, while the mothers were around 40 +/- 4 years old. Libraries were sequenced on Illumina HiSeq 2000 with 100+100 nt paired-end reads after adapter ligation with NEBNext reagents. To avoid cross-contamination, the mother libraries and the child libraries were prepared a month apart and sequenced in separate runs. For each donor, between roughly 450,000 and 2,300,000 distinct TCR beta clonotypes were identified. Naive TCR beta clonotypes were estimated from low-frequency clonotypes matched to each donor's FACS-determined naive share, without sorting.

The sequenced sample consisted of blood. The V and J segments used are TRBV7-9 and TRBJ1-1; the D gene is unclear. The sequence came from a boy younger than 10 in good health. The encoded CDR3 is CASSQDEAFF. The DNA sequence reads TGTGCCAGCAGTCAGGATGAAGCTTTCTTT.